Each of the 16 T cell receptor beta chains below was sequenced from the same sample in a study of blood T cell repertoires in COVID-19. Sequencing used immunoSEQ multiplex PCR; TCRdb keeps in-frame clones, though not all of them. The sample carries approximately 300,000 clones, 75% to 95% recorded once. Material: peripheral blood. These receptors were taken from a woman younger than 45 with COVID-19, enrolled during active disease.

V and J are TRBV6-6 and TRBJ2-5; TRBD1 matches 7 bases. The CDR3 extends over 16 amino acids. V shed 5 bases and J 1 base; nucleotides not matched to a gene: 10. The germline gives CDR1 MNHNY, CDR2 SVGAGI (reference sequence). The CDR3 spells CASSTLTGDRQETQYF. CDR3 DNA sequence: TGTGCCAGCAGTACCTTAACAGGGGATCGCCAAGAGACCCAGTACTTC.

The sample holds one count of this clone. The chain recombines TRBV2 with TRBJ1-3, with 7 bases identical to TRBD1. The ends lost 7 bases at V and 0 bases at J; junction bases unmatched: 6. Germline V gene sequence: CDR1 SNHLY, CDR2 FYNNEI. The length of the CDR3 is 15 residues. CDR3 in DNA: TGTGCCAGCAAGATACGGGACAGCTCTGGAAACACCATATATTTT. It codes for CASKIRDSSGNTIYF.

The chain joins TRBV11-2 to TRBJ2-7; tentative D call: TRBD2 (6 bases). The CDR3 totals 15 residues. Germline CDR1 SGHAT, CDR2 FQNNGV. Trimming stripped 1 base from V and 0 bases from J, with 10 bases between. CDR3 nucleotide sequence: TGTGCCAGCAGCTTAGGACTAGGGAGCTCCTACGAGCAGTACTTC. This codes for CASSLGLGSSYEQYF.

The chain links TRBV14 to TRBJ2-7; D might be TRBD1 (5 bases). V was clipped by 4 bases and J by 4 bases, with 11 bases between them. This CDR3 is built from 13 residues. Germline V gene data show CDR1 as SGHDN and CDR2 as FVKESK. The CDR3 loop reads CASSRSQGYEQYF. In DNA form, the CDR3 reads TGTGCCAGCAGCCGATCCCAGGGTTACGAGCAGTACTTC.

The CDR3 DNA follows: TGTGCCAGTAGTATAGGGACAGGGACCAGTCTCTTCTATGGCTACACCTTC. It specifies CASSIGTGTSLFYGYTF. The genes are TRBV19 and TRBJ1-2; TRBD1 aligns across 8 bases. V was clipped by 1 base and J by 4 bases; unmatched bases: 11. The germline gives CDR1 LNHDA, CDR2 SQIVND (reference sequence). There are 17 residues in the CDR3.

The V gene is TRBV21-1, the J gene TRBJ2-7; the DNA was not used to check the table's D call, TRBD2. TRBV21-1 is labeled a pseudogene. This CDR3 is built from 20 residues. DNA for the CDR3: TGTGCCAGCAGCAAAGCAATCCCGGGTGAGGCTCCGGGAGTTAGTTACGAGCAGTACTTC. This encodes CASSKAIPGEAPGVSYEQYF.

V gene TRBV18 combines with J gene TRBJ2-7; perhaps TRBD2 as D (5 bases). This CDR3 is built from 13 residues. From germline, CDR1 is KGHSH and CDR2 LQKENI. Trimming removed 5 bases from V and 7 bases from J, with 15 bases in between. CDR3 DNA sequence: TGTGCCAGCTCATGGTCTAGCACAGAGGAGCAGTACTTC. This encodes CASSWSSTEEQYF.

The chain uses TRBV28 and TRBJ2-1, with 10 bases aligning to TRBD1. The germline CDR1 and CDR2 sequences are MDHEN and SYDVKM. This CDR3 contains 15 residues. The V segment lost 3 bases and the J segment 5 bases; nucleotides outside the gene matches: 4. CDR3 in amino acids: CASSLLGQGDNEQFF. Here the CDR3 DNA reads TGTGCCAGCAGTTTGTTAGGACAGGGGGACAATGAGCAGTTCTTC.

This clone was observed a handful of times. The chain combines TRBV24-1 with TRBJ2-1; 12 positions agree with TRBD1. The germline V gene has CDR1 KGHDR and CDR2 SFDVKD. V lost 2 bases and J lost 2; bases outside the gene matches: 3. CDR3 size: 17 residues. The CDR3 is CATSDSGTGGAYNEQFF. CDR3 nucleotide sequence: TGTGCCACCAGTGATTCCGGGACAGGGGGCGCCTACAATGAGCAGTTCTTC.

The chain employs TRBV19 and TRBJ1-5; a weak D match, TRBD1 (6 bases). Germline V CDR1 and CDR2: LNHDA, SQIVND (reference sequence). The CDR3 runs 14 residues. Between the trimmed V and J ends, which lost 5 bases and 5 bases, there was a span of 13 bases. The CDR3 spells CASSWGGVDQPQHF. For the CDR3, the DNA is TGTGCCAGTAGTTGGGGGGGCGTTGATCAGCCCCAGCATTTT.

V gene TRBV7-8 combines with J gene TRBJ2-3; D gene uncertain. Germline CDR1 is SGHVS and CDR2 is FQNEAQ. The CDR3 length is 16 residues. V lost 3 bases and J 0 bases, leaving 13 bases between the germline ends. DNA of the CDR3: TGTGCCAGCAGCTTTCTGACGGGTCAAAGCACAGATACGCAGTATTTT. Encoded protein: CASSFLTGQSTDTQYF.

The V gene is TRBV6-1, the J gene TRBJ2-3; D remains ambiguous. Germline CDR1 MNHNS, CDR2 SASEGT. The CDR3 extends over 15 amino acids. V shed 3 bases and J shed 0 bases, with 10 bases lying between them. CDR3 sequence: CASSDLVQSTDTQYF. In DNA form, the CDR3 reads TGTGCCAGCAGTGATCTAGTTCAGAGCACAGATACGCAGTATTTT.

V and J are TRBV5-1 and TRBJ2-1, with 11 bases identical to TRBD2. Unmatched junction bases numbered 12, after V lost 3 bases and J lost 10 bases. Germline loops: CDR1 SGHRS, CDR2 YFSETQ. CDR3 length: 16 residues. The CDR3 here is CASSSTLAGVSGEQFF. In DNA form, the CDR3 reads TGCGCCAGCAGCTCGACACTAGCGGGAGTTTCCGGCGAGCAGTTCTTC.

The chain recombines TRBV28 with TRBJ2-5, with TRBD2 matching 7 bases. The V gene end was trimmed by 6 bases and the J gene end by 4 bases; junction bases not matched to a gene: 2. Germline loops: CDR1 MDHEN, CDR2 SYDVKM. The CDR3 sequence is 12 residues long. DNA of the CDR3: TGTGCCAGCAGGGGGGGGAGAGAGACCCAGTACTTC. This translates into CASRGGRETQYF. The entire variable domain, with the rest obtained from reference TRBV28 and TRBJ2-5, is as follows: DVKVTQSSRYLVKRTGEKVFLECVQDMDHENMFWYRQDPGLGLRLIYFSYDVKMKEKGDIPEGYSVSREKKERFSLILESASTNQTSMYLCASRGGRETQYFGPGTRLLVL.

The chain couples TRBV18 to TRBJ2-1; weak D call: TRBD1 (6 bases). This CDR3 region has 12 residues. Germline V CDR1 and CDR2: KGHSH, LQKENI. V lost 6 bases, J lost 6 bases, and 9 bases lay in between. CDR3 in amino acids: CASSLDSNEQFF. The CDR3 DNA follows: TGTGCCAGCTCCTTGGACAGCAATGAGCAGTTCTTC.

CDR3 nucleotide sequence: TGTGCCAGCAGCCTTATAGCGGGAGGGCCCGCGAATGAGCAGTTCTTC. Protein sequence: CASSLIAGGPANEQFF. The V and J genes are TRBV7-8 and TRBJ2-1; 11 positions match TRBD2. The CDR3 extends over 16 amino acids. Germline CDR1 reads SGHVS; CDR2 reads FQNEAQ. Trimming at V came to 5 bases and at J to 7 bases, leaving 10 bases not matched to a gene.